A selection of T cell receptor beta chains follows, all from one sample in a study of control samples from healthy donors and cancer patients. Only in-frame clones appear in the TCRdb table, and some are missing; sequencing was by immunoSEQ multiplex PCR. The sample lists around 76,000 clones, around 86% occurring once. The sequenced sample consisted of PBMCs. The receptors come from a woman between 45 and 65 years old with colorectal cancer. CDR3s leave out the opening cysteine and the closing phenylalanine or tryptophan. Clone size appears in some rows only: once, few, many, or a class for an expanded clone.

clone_size,v_call,j_call,cdr3_aa
-,TRBV7-2,TRBJ2-3,ASSLPGLASTDTQY
-,TRBV15,TRBJ2-3,ATSRVRGGTDTQY
-,TRBV6-5,TRBJ1-6,ASSIQGSYNSPLH
-,TRBV29-1,TRBJ1-3,SVEMAEMDTIY
-,TRBV19,TRBJ1-1,ASSYRETEAF
-,TRBV5-4,TRBJ1-2,ASSFDRGDYGYT
few,TRBV27,TRBJ2-5,ASSHQGAGETQY
-,TRBV19,TRBJ2-3,ATSGWGQGADTQY
-,TRBV7-3,TRBJ2-1,ASSPGTGTYNEQF
-,TRBV30,TRBJ2-2,AWSGSVRLASGELF
once,TRBV5-1,TRBJ2-2,ASSSLSGSGLLRERGTGELF
once,TRBV7-2,TRBJ1-2,ASSLDLGTGPREGYT
once,TRBV7-9,TRBJ2-1,ASSLSTGTATEQF
-,TRBV7-9,TRBJ1-2,ASSLERGSNYGYT
-,TRBV7-8,TRBJ2-3,ASTPGTDTQY
-,TRBV5-1,TRBJ1-6,ASSWSSYNSPLH
-,TRBV5-5,TRBJ2-2,ASSDTGQLNTGELF
few,TRBV12-3/TRBV12-4,TRBJ2-3,ASSQRDTGTQY
-,TRBV13,TRBJ1-1,ASSFRAGGGPGTEAF